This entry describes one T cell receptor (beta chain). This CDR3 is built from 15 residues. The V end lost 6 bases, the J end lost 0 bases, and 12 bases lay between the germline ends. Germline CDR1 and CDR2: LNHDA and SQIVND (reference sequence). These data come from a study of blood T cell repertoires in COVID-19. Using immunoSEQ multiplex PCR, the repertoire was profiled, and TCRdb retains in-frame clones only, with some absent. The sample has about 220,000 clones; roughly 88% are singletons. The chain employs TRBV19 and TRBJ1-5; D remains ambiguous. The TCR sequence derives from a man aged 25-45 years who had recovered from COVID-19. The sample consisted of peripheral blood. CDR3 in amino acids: CASRSTVYSNQPQHF. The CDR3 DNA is TGTGCCAGTAGGTCTACAGTTTATAGCAATCAGCCCCAGCATTTT.